The clone carrying this T cell receptor (beta chain) was counted a few times. This sample is part of a study of blood T cell repertoires in COVID-19. CDR1 and CDR2 from the germline V gene are KGHSH and LQKENI. V lost 1 base, J lost 8 bases, and 14 bases stayed unmatched. This CDR3 contains 17 residues. Data came from immunoSEQ multiplex PCR; TCRdb stores just in-frame clones and leaves some out. The sample carries 410,000 or so clones, roughly 85% recorded once. Sequencing was performed on peripheral blood. This sequence joins TRBV18 and TRBJ1-2; TRBD1 matches at 9 bases. The clonotype comes from a woman between 25 and 40 years old with active or convalescent COVID-19. This chain's CDR3 is CASSPLSLPGTGLGYTF. CDR3 coding DNA: TGTGCCAGCTCACCACTGTCTCTTCCCGGGACAGGGTTAGGCTACACCTTC.